This paragraph covers one T cell receptor beta chain sequence. Its antigen is not identified. The sample comes from a study of a mutant IDH1 vaccine in newly diagnosed glioma. About the study: Vaccine administration was initiated 4-6 weeks following radiotherapy alone, or with temozolomide cycles. A roughly 60% male, approximately 38% female split and a mean age of approximately 40 years characterized treated patients. At week 35 came visit V12, and visit V13 followed at week 47. Regarding the study as a whole: Pseudoprogression apparently tracked independently of changes in top peripheral T cell clonotypes.

Only in-frame clones appear in the TCRdb table, and some are missing; sequencing was by immunoSEQ multiplex PCR. The profile covers 31,000 or so clones, with about four fifths appearing a single time and roughly 15% taken by the ten largest. Germline loops: CDR1 SNHLY, CDR2 FYNNEI. There are 13 residues in the CDR3. The V gene lost 0 bases and the J gene lost 6 bases, with 6 bases spanning the gap. Time point indicated: week 35, safety follow-up. A 20-mer mutant IDH1 peptide at 300 ug was injected subcutaneously with topical imiquimod. Specimen: PBMCs, collected from a glioma patient whose treatment included an IDH1 peptide vaccine. The TCR originated in a man aged 25 to 45 with glioma. This chain links TRBV2 with TRBJ1-5, with D unclear. CDR3 sequence reads: CASSEALLQPQHF. CDR3 DNA sequence: TGTGCCAGCAGTGAAGCGCTTCTTCAGCCCCAGCATTTT.